This T cell receptor (beta chain) is drawn from a study of T cell responses to AZD1222 COVID-19 vaccine. Measured with immunoSEQ multiplex PCR; TCRdb has only the in-frame clones, and not every one. The data show over 85,000 clones, roughly 84% seen once. V dropped 4 bases and J dropped 3 bases, with 11 bases sitting between them. The CDR3 extends over 14 amino acids. CDR1 is SGHDT and CDR2 is YYEEEE in the germline V gene. This receptor was obtained from an adult in good health. The source material was peripheral blood, sampled on day 0 of AZD1222 vaccination. V gene TRBV5-6 combines with J gene TRBJ1-5; tentatively, D is TRBD1 (6 bases). CDR3: CASSHTGYNQPQHF. CDR3 bases: TGTGCCAGCAGCCATACAGGGTACAATCAGCCCCAGCATTTT.